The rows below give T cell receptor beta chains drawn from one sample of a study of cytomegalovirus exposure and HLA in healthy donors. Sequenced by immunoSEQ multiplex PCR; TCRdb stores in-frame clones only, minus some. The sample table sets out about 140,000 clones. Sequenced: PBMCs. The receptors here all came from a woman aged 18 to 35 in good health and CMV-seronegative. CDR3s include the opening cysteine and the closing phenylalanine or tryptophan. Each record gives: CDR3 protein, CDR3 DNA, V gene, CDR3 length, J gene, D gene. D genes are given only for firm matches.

CASSQVRGSGYNEQFF,TGTGCCAGCAGCCAAGTCCGCGGGAGTGGCTACAATGAGCAGTTCTTC,TRBV4-2,16,TRBJ2-1,TRBD2
CASSKDPGETEAFF,TGTGCCAGCAGCAAAGATCCGGGGGAGACTGAAGCTTTCTTT,TRBV21-1,14,TRBJ1-1,-
CATFPLVLGRTEAFF,TGTGCCACCTTCCCCCTGGTCCTGGGCCGCACTGAAGCTTTCTTT,TRBV7-3,15,TRBJ1-1,-
CASSWTVQNTEAFF,TGCGCCAGCAGCTGGACAGTCCAGAACACTGAAGCTTTCTTT,TRBV5-1,14,TRBJ1-1,-
CASSLSSGGEKLFF,TGTGCCAGCAGCTTATCGTCGGGAGGTGAAAAACTGTTTTTT,TRBV7-9,14,TRBJ1-4,-
CASKTSGYQFF,TGTGCCAGCAAAACTAGCGGGTATCAGTTCTTC,TRBV2,11,TRBJ2-1,TRBD2
CAWSVRQFNQPQHF,TGTGCCTGGAGTGTTCGACAGTTTAATCAGCCCCAGCATTTT,TRBV30,14,TRBJ1-5,-
CASRSIYGYTF,TGTGCCAGCAGGTCTATATATGGCTACACCTTC,TRBV28,11,TRBJ1-2,-
CASMGGETQYF,TGTGCCAGCATGGGGGGGGAGACCCAGTACTTC,TRBV5-6,11,TRBJ2-5,TRBD2
CARSLDPTGRPEAFF,TGTGCCAGAAGCTTGGACCCAACAGGCCGGCCTGAAGCTTTCTTT,TRBV5-3,15,TRBJ1-1,-
CASSIGWQRNYGYTF,TGTGCCAGTAGTATAGGGTGGCAGCGTAACTATGGCTACACCTTC,TRBV19,15,TRBJ1-2,-
CASSPPSYNEQFF,TGTGCCAGCAGCCCCCCTTCCTACAATGAGCAGTTCTTC,TRBV11-2,13,TRBJ2-1,-
CASSRQNTEAFF,TGTGCCAGCAGCCGACAGAACACTGAAGCTTTCTTT,TRBV7-9,12,TRBJ1-1,-
CASSLTGTLQGINGYTF,TGTGCCAGCAGCCTAACCGGTACCTTACAGGGTATTAATGGCTACACCTTC,TRBV7-9,17,TRBJ1-2,-
CASSQALSNYGYTF,TGTGCCAGCAGCCAGGCCTTATCCAACTATGGCTACACCTTC,TRBV7-9,14,TRBJ1-2,-
CASSQTLQETQYF,TGTGCCAGCAGCCAAACTCTCCAAGAGACCCAGTACTTC,TRBV4-2,13,TRBJ2-5,-
CSVAYPGSGNTIYF,TGCAGCGTTGCTTACCCGGGGTCTGGAAACACCATATATTTT,TRBV29-1,14,TRBJ1-3,-
CASSLASTQGRSEAFF,TGTGCCAGCAGCTTAGCGTCCACACAGGGTCGGTCTGAAGCTTTCTTT,TRBV5-5,16,TRBJ1-1,-
CASSLGSRDYEQYF,TGTGCCAGCAGCCTCGGCTCACGGGACTACGAGCAGTACTTC,TRBV28,14,TRBJ2-7,-
CASSVTVNHNEQFF,TGTGCCAGCAGCGTGACAGTCAATCACAATGAGCAGTTCTTC,TRBV9,14,TRBJ2-1,-
CAISDRDIDGYTF,TGTGCCATCAGTGACCGGGACATCGATGGCTACACCTTC,TRBV10-3,13,TRBJ1-2,-
CASSLGYPGGFNEQFF,TGTGCCAGCAGCTTAGGATACCCCGGAGGTTTCAATGAGCAGTTCTTC,TRBV7-8,16,TRBJ2-1,-
CASSSGTGGTEAFF,TGTGCCAGCAGCTCCGGGACAGGGGGCACTGAAGCTTTCTTT,TRBV7-9,14,TRBJ1-1,TRBD1
CASSIGSGSSDTQYF,TGTGCCAGCAGTATCGGTAGCGGGAGTTCAGATACGCAGTATTTT,TRBV6-4,15,TRBJ2-3,TRBD2
CASSMPGLALGGELFF,TGTGCCAGCAGCATGCCGGGACTAGCCTTAGGCGGGGAGCTGTTTTTT,TRBV7-2,16,TRBJ2-2,TRBD2
CASSLAPPVSTDTQYF,TGTGCCAGCAGTCTAGCCCCGCCTGTTAGCACAGATACGCAGTATTTT,TRBV7-8,16,TRBJ2-3,-
CSVQSNQPQHF,TGCAGCGTTCAGTCCAATCAGCCCCAGCATTTT,TRBV29-1,11,TRBJ1-5,-
CASRDRGFYGYTF,TGTGCCAGCCGGGACAGGGGGTTCTATGGCTACACCTTC,TRBV5-6,13,TRBJ1-2,TRBD1
CASSELLAGGGETQYF,TGTGCCAGCAGTGAACTACTAGCGGGAGGGGGAGAGACCCAGTACTTC,TRBV2,16,TRBJ2-5,TRBD2
CASSAVSRRGLSGNTIYF,TGTGCCAGCAGTGCAGTATCCCGCAGGGGGCTATCTGGAAACACCATATATTTT,TRBV25-1,18,TRBJ1-3,TRBD1
CASSLGLLVDTQYF,TGTGCCAGCAGTTTGGGACTGCTGGTGGATACGCAGTATTTT,TRBV7-2,14,TRBJ2-3,-
CASSLFGASGTDTQYF,TGCGCCAGCAGCTTGTTTGGGGCTAGCGGGACAGATACGCAGTATTTT,TRBV5-1,16,TRBJ2-3,TRBD2
CSVDRGTDRDDGYTF,TGCAGCGTTGATAGGGGGACAGATCGAGACGATGGCTACACCTTC,TRBV29-1,15,TRBJ1-2,TRBD1
CAISDGTREQYF,TGTGCCATCAGTGATGGCACTAGGGAACAGTACTTC,TRBV10-3,12,TRBJ2-7,-
CASSVARDRVNYGYTF,TGTGCCAGCAGCGTGGCCCGGGACAGGGTTAACTATGGCTACACCTTC,TRBV9,16,TRBJ1-2,TRBD1
CASSLVCVRNCDTIYF,TGTGCCAGCAGCTTGGTCTGTGTCCGAAATTGCGACACCATATATTTT,TRBV5-5,16,TRBJ1-3,-
CASSGAVRYSPLHF,TGTGCCAGCAGCGGAGCCGTCCGCTATTCACCCCTCCACTTT,TRBV9,14,TRBJ1-6,-
CASSSTGRNTEAFF,TGTGCCAGCAGCTCGACAGGGAGAAACACTGAAGCTTTCTTT,TRBV13,14,TRBJ1-1,TRBD1
CASSVDSEVRAFF,TGTGCCAGTAGTGTGGACAGTGAAGTTCGTGCTTTCTTT,TRBV19,13,TRBJ1-1,-
CASSSLATGMGRDTQYF,TGTGCCAGCAGCTCCCTCGCCACAGGCATGGGGAGGGATACGCAGTATTTT,TRBV11-3,17,TRBJ2-3,-
CASTLGLGYNEQFF,TGTGCCAGCACCTTGGGACTAGGCTACAATGAGCAGTTCTTC,TRBV6-1,14,TRBJ2-1,TRBD2
CATSRSGYEQYF,TGTGCCACCAGCCGGAGTGGCTACGAGCAGTACTTC,TRBV15,12,TRBJ2-7,-
CAWTGGSEQYF,TGTGCATGGACAGGGGGGAGCGAGCAGTACTTC,TRBV30,11,TRBJ2-7,TRBD1
CASSLLAGEVPREQFF,TGTGCCAGCAGCTTACTAGCGGGAGAGGTTCCGCGTGAGCAGTTCTTC,TRBV7-7,16,TRBJ2-1,TRBD2
CASSSSGGITTDTQYF,TGTGCCAGCAGCTCGTCCGGGGGAATCACCACAGATACGCAGTATTTT,TRBV5-4,16,TRBJ2-3,-
CASSVDYKNIQYF,TGTGCCAGCAGTGTTGACTACAAAAACATTCAGTACTTC,TRBV27,13,TRBJ2-4,-
CAWSNKGSADQPQHF,TGTGCCTGGAGTAATAAAGGGAGCGCGGATCAGCCCCAGCATTTT,TRBV30,15,TRBJ1-5,-
CASSDNGGSSPDTQYF,TGTGCCAGCAGTGATAATGGCGGGAGTAGCCCAGATACGCAGTATTTT,TRBV6-1,16,TRBJ2-3,TRBD2
CASSISGTGGPEKLFF,TGCGCCAGCAGCATTTCCGGGACAGGGGGCCCTGAAAAACTGTTTTTT,TRBV5-1,16,TRBJ1-4,TRBD1
CATSSGQIGELFF,TGTGCCACCAGCAGTGGACAGATCGGGGAGCTGTTTTTT,TRBV15,13,TRBJ2-2,-
CASSFTSEAFF,TGTGCCAGCAGCTTCACTAGTGAAGCTTTCTTT,TRBV7-9,11,TRBJ1-1,-
CASSPPGLAGGGSYNEQFF,TGTGCCAGCTCACCGCCGGGACTAGCGGGAGGAGGATCCTACAATGAGCAGTTCTTC,TRBV18,19,TRBJ2-1,TRBD2
CASSVGAGVGNQPQHF,TGTGCCAGCAGCGTAGGGGCCGGTGTCGGCAATCAGCCCCAGCATTTT,TRBV9,16,TRBJ1-5,-
CASSEQTVSNQPQHF,TGTGCCAGCAGTGAACAGACAGTTAGCAATCAGCCCCAGCATTTT,TRBV2,15,TRBJ1-5,-
CASSFLTGEGYTF,TGTGCCAGCAGCTTCCTCACAGGGGAAGGCTACACCTTC,TRBV7-6,13,TRBJ1-2,TRBD1